Presented here are 22 T cell receptor beta chains from one specimen sequenced in a study of cytomegalovirus exposure and HLA in healthy donors. Generated by immunoSEQ multiplex PCR, the TCRdb table keeps only in-frame clones and is missing some. The sample carries 85,000 to 130,000 clones, about 87% recorded once. Material for sequencing was PBMCs. The receptors were sampled from a woman between 18 and 29 years old in good health and CMV-seropositive.

This chain joins TRBV5-6 and TRBJ2-1, with 12 bases aligning to TRBD2. CDR3 length: 17 residues. Germline V gene data show CDR1 as SGHDT and CDR2 as YYEEEE. With V trimmed by 2 bases and J by 6 bases, 9 bases remained unmatched. The CDR3 nucleotides read TGTGCCAGCAGCTTCCCTAGCGGGGGGGCATCTAGCAATGAGCAGTTCTTC. Protein product: CASSFPSGGASSNEQFF.

The chain joins TRBV14 to TRBJ2-5; TRBD2 might be the D (7 bases). The CDR3 is made up of 15 amino acids. The germline CDR1 and CDR2 sequences are SGHDN and FVKESK. With 3 bases removed from V and 3 bases from J, the gap between germline ends came to 14 bases. In DNA form, the CDR3 reads TGTGCCAGCAGCCAGCTGTGGGAGGGGGAAGAGACCCAGTACTTC. It translates to CASSQLWEGEETQYF.

The chain employs TRBV27 and TRBJ2-1, with D maybe TRBD2 (6 bases). CDR3 length equals 16 residues. Germline V CDR1 and CDR2: MNHEY, SMNVEV (reference sequence). V was clipped by 6 bases and J by 1 base, with 16 bases between them. The CDR3 reads CASSPKRGASYNEQFF. The CDR3 coding sequence is TGTGCCAGCAGCCCCAAACGCGGGGCATCCTACAATGAGCAGTTCTTC.

The CDR3 here is CSVERDSQNYGYTF. DNA for the CDR3: TGCAGCGTTGAAAGGGACAGCCAAAACTATGGCTACACCTTC. This chain joins TRBV29-1 and TRBJ1-2; 7 bases agree with TRBD1. Per germline, CDR1 SQVTM and CDR2 ANQGSEA. The CDR3 totals 14 residues. Trimming took 2 bases from V and 2 from J; bases not matched to a gene: 5.

The rearrangement links TRBV4-1 to TRBJ1-2, with TRBD1 as a possible D gene (5 bases). CDR1 and CDR2 (germline): MGHRA, YSYEKL. The CDR3 runs 15 residues. V lost 0 bases and J lost 8, with 16 bases in between. CDR3 in amino acids: CASSQDRWEGPGYTF. In nucleotides, the CDR3 is TGCGCCAGCAGCCAAGATCGTTGGGAGGGGCCCGGCTACACCTTC.

The V and J genes are TRBV9 and TRBJ1-6, with 7 bases fitting TRBD1. Trimming at V came to 4 bases and at J to 6 bases, leaving 7 bases not matched to a gene. The CDR3 runs to 15 residues. Germline V gene lookup returns CDR1 SGDLS and CDR2 YYNGEE. The chain's CDR3 is CASSLEGAGNSPLHF. The CDR3 coding sequence is TGTGCCAGCAGCTTAGAGGGGGCGGGTAATTCACCCCTCCACTTT. The full variable domain, completed using reference TRBV9 and TRBJ1-6, is DSGVTQTPKHLITATGQRVTLRCSPRSGDLSVYWYQQSLDQGLQFLIQYYNGEERAKGNILERFSAQQFPDLHSELNLSSLELGDSALYFCASSLEGAGNSPLHFGNGTRLTVT.

This chain joins TRBV5-8 and TRBJ1-4; tentatively, D is TRBD1 (5 bases). The germline CDR1 and CDR2 sequences are SGHTS and YDEGEE. The length of the CDR3 is 15 residues. V shed 4 bases and J shed 5 bases, with 15 bases lying between them. This CDR3 reads CASSPRRGPNEKLFF. The DNA for the CDR3 is TGTGCCAGCAGCCCTCGTAGGGGTCCAAATGAAAAACTGTTTTTT.

V gene TRBV4-3 combines with J gene TRBJ2-3, with 11 positions matching TRBD1. Losses at the gene ends were 4 bases for V and 3 bases for J; bases not matched to a gene: 18. This CDR3 has 20 residues. Germline CDR1 reads LGHNA; CDR2 reads YSLEER. In DNA, the CDR3 is TGCGCCAGCAGCCTTAATCGTCGTATAACCGGGACAGGGGGAACAGATACGCAGTATTTT. Encoded protein: CASSLNRRITGTGGTDTQYF.

This clone was seen a handful of times. The gene calls are TRBV10-1 and TRBJ2-5, with D maybe TRBD1 (6 bases). The CDR3 sequence is 14 residues long. The germline V gene encodes CDR1 WNHNN and CDR2 SYGVQD (reference sequence). V gave up 0 bases and J gave up 2 bases, with 7 bases separating them. CDR3 loop: CASSESRGQETQYF. CDR3 DNA: TGCGCCAGCAGTGAGTCGAGGGGGCAAGAGACCCAGTACTTC.

This rearrangement joins TRBV5-6 to TRBJ1-2, with TRBD1 as a possible D gene (5 bases). The CDR3 extends over 14 amino acids. The V gene's germline CDR1 is SGHDT and CDR2 YYEEEE. Between the trimmed V and J ends, which lost 0 bases and 6 bases, there was a span of 12 bases. In nucleotides, the CDR3 is TGTGCCAGCAGCTTGGATAGCAGGGCCCATGGCTACACCTTC. It is translated as CASSLDSRAHGYTF.

The chain employs TRBV28 and TRBJ1-4; TRBD1 agrees at 7 bases. Trimming cost V 6 bases and J 4 bases; bases outside gene matches: 8. This CDR3 has 15 residues. From germline, CDR1 is MDHEN and CDR2 SYDVKM. The CDR3 coding sequence is TGTGCCAGCAGAGTGACAGGGAAGATTAATGAAAAACTGTTTTTT. Its translation: CASRVTGKINEKLFF.

The CDR3 sequence: CASSLSGNYGYTF. The CDR3 bases are TGTGCCAGCAGTTTATCGGGGAACTATGGCTACACCTTC. The chain carries TRBV28 and TRBJ1-2; no clear D. V shed 1 base and J shed 2 bases, with 5 bases lying between them. There are 13 residues in the CDR3. Germline V CDR1 and CDR2: MDHEN, SYDVKM.

The chain links TRBV7-8 to TRBJ1-5; a weak D match, TRBD1 (6 bases). The CDR3 extends over 16 amino acids. Germline-derived CDR1 and CDR2 are SGHVS and FQNEAQ. Trimming removed 5 bases at V and 0 bases at J, with 14 bases between. The CDR3 sequence is CASSNRVGYSNQPQHF. The CDR3 DNA sequence: TGTGCCAGCAGCAACAGGGTTGGGTATAGCAATCAGCCCCAGCATTTT.

The chain couples TRBV6-1 to TRBJ2-7; 7 bases align to TRBD1. This CDR3 is 13 amino acids long. In germline, CDR1 is MNHNS, CDR2 SASEGT. The V segment lost 2 bases and the J segment 6 bases; nucleotides outside the gene matches: 4. The CDR3 sequence is CASSERQGREQYF. The CDR3 DNA sequence: TGTGCCAGCAGTGAAAGACAGGGTCGCGAGCAGTACTTC.

The J gene is TRBJ2-5, the V gene TRBV7-8, with 8 bases that match TRBD2. The CDR3 covers 16 residues. CDR1 is SGHVS and CDR2 is FQNEAQ in the germline V gene. The ends lost 1 base at V and 4 bases at J; junction bases unmatched: 8. The CDR3 nucleotides are TGTGCCAGCAGCTTAGGGCCGGGACTAGTCCTAGAGACCCAGTACTTC. It is translated as CASSLGPGLVLETQYF.

The chain couples TRBV29-1 to TRBJ2-1, with TRBD1 matching 9 bases. This CDR3 comprises 14 residues. In germline, CDR1 is SQVTM, CDR2 ANQGSEA. The V gene end was trimmed by 6 bases and the J gene end by 3 bases; junction bases not matched to a gene: 6. Here the CDR3 DNA reads TGCAGCGTGGGACAGGGAGGGTTCTACAATGAGCAGTTCTTC. The encoded protein is CSVGQGGFYNEQFF.

The chain couples TRBV18 to TRBJ1-6; TRBD1 matches at 7 bases. There are 16 residues in the CDR3. Germline CDR1 KGHSH, CDR2 LQKENI. The J segment lost 4 bases and the V segment lost 6 bases, leaving 9 bases of the junction unmatched. This CDR3 reads CASSNTGTAYNSPLHF. Here the CDR3 DNA reads TGTGCCAGCTCGAATACCGGGACAGCTTATAATTCACCCCTCCACTTT.

This rearrangement joins TRBV23-1 to TRBJ2-7, with D unclear. TRBV23-1 belongs to the ORF category, with a function that is uncertain. The CDR3 length is 15 residues. V was trimmed by 0 bases and J by 3 bases, leaving 12 bases between them. In nucleotides, the CDR3 is TGCGCCAGCAGTCAATCGGCCCCAGTACACTACGAGCAGTACTTC. Protein sequence: CASSQSAPVHYEQYF.

CDR3 nucleotide sequence: TGTGCCAGCAGTAGTAGCGGGGCGTCCTACGAGCAGTACGTC. It specifies CASSSSGASYEQYV. This rearrangement joins TRBV28 to TRBJ2-7, with 8 bases aligning to TRBD2. The germline V gene has CDR1 MDHEN and CDR2 SYDVKM. Unmatched junction bases numbered 4, after V lost 5 bases and J lost 1 base. The CDR3 has 14 amino acids.

The chain is built from TRBV7-9 and TRBJ2-7; 10 nucleotides align to TRBD2. In germline, CDR1 is SEHNR, CDR2 FQNEAQ (reference sequence). The ends lost 2 bases at V and 5 bases at J; junction bases unmatched: 6. The CDR3 has 15 residues. The CDR3 region is CASSLTSGGADEQYV. CDR3 in DNA: TGTGCCAGCAGCTTAACCAGCGGGGGGGCGGACGAGCAGTACGTC.

V and J are TRBV7-2 and TRBJ2-5; perhaps TRBD2 as D (7 bases). V lost 5 bases and J lost 5, with 18 bases in between. Germline loops: CDR1 SGHTA, CDR2 FQGNSA. The CDR3 has 15 amino acids. In DNA, the CDR3 is TGTGCCAGCAGCGGGCTCGGGGGGCGTGGGGAGACCCAGTACTTC. Translating gives CASSGLGGRGETQYF.

This clone appeared a single time. J is TRBJ1-1 and V is TRBV6-1; D is perhaps TRBD1 (5 bases). Germline V CDR1 and CDR2: MNHNS, SASEGT. The CDR3 length is 14 residues. V was trimmed by 7 bases and J by 1 base, leaving 13 bases between them. The DNA for the CDR3 is TGTGCCAGCAATTCGGGCAGGGCGAACACTGAAGCTTTCTTT. This codes for CASNSGRANTEAFF.